This T cell receptor (beta chain) emerged from a study of Ad26.COV2.S vaccination and SARS-CoV-2 variants. Study findings and constraints: TCR breadth and depth analyses may have underestimated total T cell responses. Non-spike TCR breadth was similar in vaccine and placebo recipients.

A note on this clone: As yet, its antigen is unknown.

Generated by immunoSEQ multiplex PCR, the TCRdb table keeps only in-frame clones and is missing some. The top ten clones hold 3% to 5% of a sample with just over 350,000 clones, just over 90% of them seen once. Trimming cost V 4 bases and J 2 bases; bases outside gene matches: 7. The CDR3 has 15 residues. CDR1 is SGHNT, CDR2 YYREEE, per germline (reference sequence). The J gene is TRBJ2-7, the V gene TRBV5-4, with 9 bases that match TRBD2. The sample in question was peripheral blood, obtained after recovery from COVID-19. This TCR was sampled from a human donor who had recovered from COVID-19. The CDR3 loop reads CASSPGTSIAYEQYF. The CDR3, as DNA: TGTGCCAGCAGCCCGGGGACTAGCATAGCCTACGAGCAGTACTTC.